These T cell receptor beta chains were read from a single sample in a study of neoadjuvant anti-PD-1 for oral cavity cancer. Produced via immunoSEQ multiplex PCR; TCRdb's table is partial and in-frame only. The sample has around 70,000 clones; around 83% are singletons. The sample here was PBMCs, taken after nivolumab (anti-PD-1) treatment. These receptors came from a person aged 35-79 years with oral cavity squamous cell carcinoma. CDR3s include the opening cysteine and the closing phenylalanine or tryptophan.

v_call	j_call	cdr3_aa
TRBV6-6	TRBJ1-4	CASSLTGPREKLFF
TRBV27	TRBJ1-1	CASSLLVGPRGTEAFF
TRBV7-8	TRBJ1-2	CASSHSGTDYGYTF
TRBV5-1	TRBJ1-3	CASSFEGTASGNTIYF
TRBV7-3	TRBJ2-7	CANYRPGTSGDSYEQYF
TRBV18	TRBJ2-3	CASSSGTPRPDTQYF
TRBV5-4	TRBJ2-1	CASSLGGFERNEQFF
TRBV11-2	TRBJ2-1	CASSLRGLGHEQFF
TRBV15	TRBJ1-1	CATSREGQGPNTEAFF
TRBV5-1	TRBJ2-7	CASSLTTGLVAYEQYF
TRBV5-1	TRBJ1-2	CASSPGAGTLVNGYTF
TRBV19	TRBJ2-7	CASSIREFGEQYF
TRBV19	TRBJ2-7	CASSTSGYEQYF
TRBV29-1	TRBJ2-2	CSVEGSNTGELFF
TRBV5-1	TRBJ1-5	CASSLGQGGSQPQHF
TRBV6-1	TRBJ2-5	CASSSDRPWETQYF
TRBV29-1	TRBJ2-7	CSASSDRGWEQYF
TRBV2	TRBJ2-5	CASSEEETQYF
TRBV14	TRBJ2-2	CASTRGPNTGELFF
TRBV6-5	TRBJ1-1	CASSFDRGGTEAFF
TRBV9	TRBJ2-7	CASSVDYAYEQYF
TRBV15	TRBJ2-1	CASGRRGSSYNEQFF
TRBV5-1	TRBJ2-1	CASSPLANEQFF
TRBV12-5	TRBJ2-5	CASGLVSWERETQYF
TRBV19	TRBJ1-5	CASRQTGGSNQPQHF
TRBV7-8	TRBJ1-5	CASQGSWGNQPQHF
TRBV2	TRBJ1-1	CASRRTGLKGTEAFF